Below, 3 T cell receptor beta chains from the same sample are listed, as sequenced in a study of Japanese encephalitis immunity and Zika vaccine responses. PBMCs were CFSE-labeled and cultured for 5 to 7 days with peptide pools at roughly 0.96 ug/mL each. The sort collected unfixed, live, CD56-CD19-CD16-CD3+CD4+ CFSE-low proliferating CD4 T cells. TCRdb fed the 5' RACE reads into MiXCR, producing one record per CDR3 protein. The sample includes about 91 distinct CDR3 sequences. The sample was antigen-activated CD4+ T cells from blood, cultured, taken during a Zika inactivated vaccine study. The receptors derive from an adult woman who received an inactivated Zika virus vaccine.

This clonotype has a handful of counts. This CDR3 is CASSPLGTGSRRQPQHF. As DNA, the CDR3 is TGTGCCAGCAGTCCCTTAGGGACAGGGAGTAGGCGTCAGCCCCAGCATTTT. The chain is built from TRBV2 and TRBJ1-5, with TRBD1 identical over 9 bases. The trim removed 5 bases at V and 6 bases at J, leaving 14 bases unmatched. The CDR3 loop spans 17 amino acids. CDR1 and CDR2 from the germline V gene are SNHLY and FYNNEI.

By share, this clonotype ranks as hyperexpanded. The chain's CDR3 is CASSEGGLDTQYF. CDR3 DNA: TGTGCCAGCAGCGAGGGGGGCTTAGATACGCAGTATTTT. The chain recombines TRBV9 with TRBJ2-3; the D call may be TRBD1 or TRBD2 (6 bases each). This CDR3 has 13 residues. The germline gives CDR1 SGDLS, CDR2 YYNGEE. Trimming took off 3 bases at V and 5 bases at J, with 10 bases between the two ends.

This clonotype is judged hyperexpanded. The chain couples TRBV20-1 to TRBJ1-1, with 8 bases fitting TRBD1. V was clipped by 3 bases and J by 4 bases; unmatched bases: 7. Germline loops: CDR1 DFQATT, CDR2 SNEGSKA (reference sequence). The CDR3 is 14 residues long. This CDR3 reads CSARDREGGTEAFF. The CDR3 DNA is TGCAGTGCTAGGGACAGGGAAGGGGGCACTGAAGCTTTCTTT.